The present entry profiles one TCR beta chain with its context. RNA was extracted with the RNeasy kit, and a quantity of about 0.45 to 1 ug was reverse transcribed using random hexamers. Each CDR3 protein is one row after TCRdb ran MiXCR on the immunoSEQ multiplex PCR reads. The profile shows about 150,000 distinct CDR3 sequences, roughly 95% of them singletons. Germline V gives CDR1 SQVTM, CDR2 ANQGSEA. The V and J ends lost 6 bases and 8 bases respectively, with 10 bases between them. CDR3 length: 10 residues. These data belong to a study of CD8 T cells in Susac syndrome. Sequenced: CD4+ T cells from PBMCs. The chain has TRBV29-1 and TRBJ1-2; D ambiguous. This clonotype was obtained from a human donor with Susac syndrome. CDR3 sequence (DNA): TGCAGCGTAAACTCTGGCGGCTACACCTTC. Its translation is CSVNSGGYTF. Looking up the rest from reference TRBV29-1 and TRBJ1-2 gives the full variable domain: SAVISQKPSRDICQRGTSLTIQCQVDSQVTMMFWYRQQPGQSLTLIATANQGSEATYESGFVIDKFPISRPNLTFSTLTVSNMSPEDSSIYLCSVNSGGYTFGSGTRLTVV.